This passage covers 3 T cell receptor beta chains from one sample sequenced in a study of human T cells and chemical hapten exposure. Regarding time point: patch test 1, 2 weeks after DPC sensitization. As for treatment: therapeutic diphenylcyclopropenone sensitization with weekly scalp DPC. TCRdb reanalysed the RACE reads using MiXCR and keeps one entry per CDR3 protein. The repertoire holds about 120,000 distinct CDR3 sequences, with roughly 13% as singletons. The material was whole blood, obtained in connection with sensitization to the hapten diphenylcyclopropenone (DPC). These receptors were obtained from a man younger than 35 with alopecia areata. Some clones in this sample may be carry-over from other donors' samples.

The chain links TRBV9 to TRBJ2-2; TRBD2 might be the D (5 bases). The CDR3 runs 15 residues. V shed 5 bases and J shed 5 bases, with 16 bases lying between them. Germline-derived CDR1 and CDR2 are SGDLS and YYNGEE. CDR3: CASSATGFKTGELFF. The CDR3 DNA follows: TGTGCCAGCAGTGCCACGGGGTTTAAAACCGGGGAGCTGTTTTTT.

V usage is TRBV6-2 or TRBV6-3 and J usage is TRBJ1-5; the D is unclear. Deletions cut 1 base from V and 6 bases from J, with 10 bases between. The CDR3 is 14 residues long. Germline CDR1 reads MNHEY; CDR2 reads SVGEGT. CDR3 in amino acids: CASSYWGPGQPQHF. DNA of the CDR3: TGTGCCAGCAGTTACTGGGGTCCAGGTCAGCCCCAGCATTTT.

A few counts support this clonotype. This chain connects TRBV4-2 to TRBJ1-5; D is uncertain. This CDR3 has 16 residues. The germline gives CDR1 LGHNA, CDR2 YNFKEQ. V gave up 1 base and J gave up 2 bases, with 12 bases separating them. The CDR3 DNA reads TGTGCCAGCAGCCAAGTCGGGCCTTACGGCAATCAGCCCCAGCATTTT. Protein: CASSQVGPYGNQPQHF.